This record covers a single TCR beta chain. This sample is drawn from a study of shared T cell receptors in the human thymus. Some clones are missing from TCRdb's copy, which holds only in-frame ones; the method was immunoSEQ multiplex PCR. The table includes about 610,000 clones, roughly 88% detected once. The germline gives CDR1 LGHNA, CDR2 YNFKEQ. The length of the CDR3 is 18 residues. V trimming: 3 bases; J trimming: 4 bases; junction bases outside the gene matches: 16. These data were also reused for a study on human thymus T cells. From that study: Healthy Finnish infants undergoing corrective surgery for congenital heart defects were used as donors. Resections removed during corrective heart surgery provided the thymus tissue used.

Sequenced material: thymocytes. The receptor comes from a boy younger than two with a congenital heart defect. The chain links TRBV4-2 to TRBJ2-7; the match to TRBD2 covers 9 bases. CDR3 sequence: CASSQAPRWVAGVYEQYF. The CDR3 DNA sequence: TGTGCCAGCAGCCAGGCCCCCCGGTGGGTAGCGGGAGTGTACGAGCAGTACTTC.